This TCR beta chain originates from a study of metastatic and nonmetastatic thyroid tumors. Original handling: For papillary thyroid cancer, a distant-metastasis classifier was constructed from CDR3 differences observed across clinicopathological groups. Using MiXCR, TCRdb reanalyzed the PCR reads. These V and J calls derive from TCRdb rather than the authors' analysis. Of under 25,000 clones listed, around 16% were seen once; the top ten hold about 38%. Prior to thyroid surgery, none of the patients had received any treatment. By proportion, this clone is medium-sized. The receptor's source is a female donor with papillary thyroid cancer or a benign thyroid nodule (not recorded which). Some clones in this sample may be carry-over from other donors' samples. The source material was blood.

The CDR3 DNA reads as TGTGCCAGCAGTGATGGACTAGCGGGAGCCTACGAGCAGTACTTC. Its protein product is CASSDGLAGAYEQYF. This sequence joins TRBV6-1 and TRBJ2-7; TRBD2 matches at 13 bases. Trimming removed 3 bases from V and 2 bases from J; junction bases left unmatched: 1. Per the germline V gene, CDR1 is MNHNS and CDR2 is SASEGT. The CDR3 length is 15 residues.